The T cell receptor beta chain described here comes from a study of regulatory T cells in long-lasting Graves disease. Study-level information: Antithyroid drug exposure in newly diagnosed Graves' patients had lasted under 3 months.

The TCR beta library used iRepertoire HTBI primers with Arm-PCR amplification of CDR3. MiXCR was run by TCRdb on the multiplex PCR reads, yielding one entry per CDR3 protein. The data contain approximately 480,000 distinct CDR3 sequences, around 16% of them singletons. This clonotype has at least ten counts. As for time point: newly diagnosed GD, antithyroid drugs for less than 3 months. Generation of the TCR library employed RNA extracted from PBMCs. The data were also submitted as part of a second study, on T cells in Graves' hyperthyroidism and ophthalmopathy. This second report adds: The definition of stable Graves' hyperthyroidism was no ophthalmopathy progression within 18 months. Most thyroid clonotypes with frequency above 0.001 were detected in blood.

The clonotype originates from a man in his forties with Graves disease. The sequencing used peripheral blood mononuclear cells (PBMCs), collected at new diagnosis, from a patient treated with antithyroid drugs.

The CDR3 is CASSLTGGAGTEAFF. The CDR3 nucleotides are TGTGCCAGCAGCTTGACTGGGGGCGCAGGAACTGAAGCTTTCTTT. The chain couples TRBV7-9 to TRBJ1-1; perhaps TRBD1 as D (6 bases). Trimming removed 3 bases from V and 5 bases from J, with 16 bases in between. The CDR3 loop spans 15 amino acids. CDR1 is SEHNR and CDR2 is FQNEAQ in the germline V gene (reference sequence). Variable domain in full (rest from reference TRBV7-9 and TRBJ1-1): DTGVSQNPRHKITKRGQNVTFRCDPISEHNRLYWYRQTLGQGPEFLTYFQNEAQLEKSRLLSDRFSAERPKGSFSTLEIQRTEQGDSAMYLCASSLTGGAGTEAFFGQGTRLTVV.